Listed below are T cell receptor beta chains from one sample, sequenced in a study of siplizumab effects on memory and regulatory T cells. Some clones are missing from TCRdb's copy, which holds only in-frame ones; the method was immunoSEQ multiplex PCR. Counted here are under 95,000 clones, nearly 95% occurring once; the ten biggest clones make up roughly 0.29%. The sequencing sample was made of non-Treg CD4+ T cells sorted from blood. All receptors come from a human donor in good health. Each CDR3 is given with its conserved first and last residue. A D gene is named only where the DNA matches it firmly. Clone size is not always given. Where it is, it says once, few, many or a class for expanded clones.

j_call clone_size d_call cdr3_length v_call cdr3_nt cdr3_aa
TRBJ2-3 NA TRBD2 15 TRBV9 TGTGCCAGCAGCCCCGGGCCCACGGGGGGAGATACGCAGTATTTT CASSPGPTGGDTQYF
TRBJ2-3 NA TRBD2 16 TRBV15 TGTGCCACCGCGTCCCTTAGCGGGGCCAGCACAGATACGCAGTATTTT CATASLSGASTDTQYF
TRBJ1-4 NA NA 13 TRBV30 TGTGCCTGGAGTGAGGGGAGAAATGAAAAACTGTTTTTT CAWSEGRNEKLFF
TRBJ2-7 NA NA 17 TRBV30 TGTGCCTGGAGACCTTACTCGGGCCGGGGGAAGAGCTACGAGCAGTACTTC CAWRPYSGRGKSYEQYF
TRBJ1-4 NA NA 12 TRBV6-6 TGTGCCAGCAGTAGGCAGGGTGAAAAACTGTTTTTT CASSRQGEKLFF
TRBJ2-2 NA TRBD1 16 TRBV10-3 TGTGCCAGCCAGACAGGGAATGATCGGAACACCGGGGAGCTGTTTTTT CASQTGNDRNTGELFF
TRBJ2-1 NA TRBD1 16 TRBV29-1 TGCAGCGTGATCGGGACAGGGGGCTGGTTAAACAATGAGCAGTTCTTC CSVIGTGGWLNNEQFF
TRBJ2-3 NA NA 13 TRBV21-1 TGTGCCAGATCGGACAGGGTGTCTGATACGCAGTATTTT CARSDRVSDTQYF
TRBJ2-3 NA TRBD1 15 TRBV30 TGTGCCTGGACTGCCGGGACAGGTAGAACGGATACGCAGTATTTT CAWTAGTGRTDTQYF
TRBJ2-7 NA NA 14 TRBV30 TGTGCCTGGAGTGTGGAAACAGGCACCTACGAGCAGTACTTC CAWSVETGTYEQYF
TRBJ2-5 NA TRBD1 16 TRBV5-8 TGTGCCAGCAGCCTGGGACAGGGGGTTCTGCAAGAGACCCAGTACTTC CASSLGQGVLQETQYF
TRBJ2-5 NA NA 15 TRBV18 TGTGCCAGCTCATCCCGCCCAGGGGTTGGGGAGACCCAGTACTTC CASSSRPGVGETQYF
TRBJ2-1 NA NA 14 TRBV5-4 TGTGCCAGCAGCTTCGGGGTCTCGGCCTTTGAGCAGTTCTTC CASSFGVSAFEQFF
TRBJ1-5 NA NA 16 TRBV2 TGTGCCAGCAGTGAATGGGAGGGGTCGAGCAATCAGCCCCAGCATTTT CASSEWEGSSNQPQHF
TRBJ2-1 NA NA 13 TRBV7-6 TGTGCCAGCAGCTTAGGGGCGAGGGATGAGCAGTTCTTC CASSLGARDEQFF
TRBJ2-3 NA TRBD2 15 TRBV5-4 TGTGCCAGCAGCCCGCTGCGGGGGTCCACAGATACGCAGTATTTT CASSPLRGSTDTQYF
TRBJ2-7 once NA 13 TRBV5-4 TGTGCCAGCAGCCCAAGATCGGGTAACGAGCAGTACTTC CASSPRSGNEQYF
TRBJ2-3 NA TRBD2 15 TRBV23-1 TGCGCCAGCAGTTTCATAAGCGGGGTCGCAGATACGCAGTATTTT CASSFISGVADTQYF
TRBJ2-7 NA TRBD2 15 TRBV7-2 TGTGCCAGCAGCCGAGGACTAGCGGGAGTCAATGAGCAGTACTTC CASSRGLAGVNEQYF
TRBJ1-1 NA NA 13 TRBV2 TGTGCCAGCAGTGAATTGAGGTCAGCGCGAGCTTTCTTT CASSELRSARAFF
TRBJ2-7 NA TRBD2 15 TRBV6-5 TGTGCCAGCAGTTACTCGGGACTAGCGGCCTACGAGCAGTACTTC CASSYSGLAAYEQYF
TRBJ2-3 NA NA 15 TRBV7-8 TGTGCCAGCAGCTTAAGGGGGTCCAACACAGATACGCAGTATTTT CASSLRGSNTDTQYF
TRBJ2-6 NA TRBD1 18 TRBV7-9 TGTGCCAGCAGCTTTGGGGGACAGGCCACTTCTGGGGCCAACGTCCTGACTTTC CASSFGGQATSGANVLTF
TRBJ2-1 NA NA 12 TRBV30 TGTGCCTGGGCCCACCTAGCAGAAGAGCAGTTCTTC CAWAHLAEEQFF
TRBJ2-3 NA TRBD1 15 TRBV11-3 TGTGCCAGCAGCTCCCCGGGACAGGGTGCAGATACGCAGTATTTT CASSSPGQGADTQYF
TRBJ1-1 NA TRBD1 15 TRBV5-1 TGCGCCAGCAGCTTTTTCGGGACAGGAGACACTGAAGCTTTCTTT CASSFFGTGDTEAFF
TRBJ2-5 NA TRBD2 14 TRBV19 TGTGCCAGTGGTCCGGGACTAGCGGGCGAGACCCAGTACTTC CASGPGLAGETQYF
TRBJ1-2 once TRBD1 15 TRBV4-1 TGCGCCAGCAGCCAAGACTGGGACAGGGCCTATGGCTACACCTTC CASSQDWDRAYGYTF
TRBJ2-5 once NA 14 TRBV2 TGTGCCAGCAGAAACACTACAGGGGGGGGGACCCAGTACTTC CASRNTTGGGTQYF
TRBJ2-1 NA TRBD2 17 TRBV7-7 TGTGCTAGCAGCCCTGGGACTAGCGGGGGGTTATACAATGAGCAGTTCTTC CASSPGTSGGLYNEQFF
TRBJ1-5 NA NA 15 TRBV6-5 TGTGCCAGCAGCCCTGTTTTCAATAGCAATCAGCCCCAGCATTTT CASSPVFNSNQPQHF
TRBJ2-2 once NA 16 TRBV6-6 TGTGCCAGCAGTCGTTGGCCCTACGAACGGGGCGGGGAGCTGTTTTTT CASSRWPYERGGELFF
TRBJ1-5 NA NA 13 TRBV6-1 TGTGCCAGCAGTGAAGGTGTTTACCAGCCCCAGCATTTT CASSEGVYQPQHF
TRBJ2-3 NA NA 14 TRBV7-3 TGTGCCAGCAGCGCCGGGACCAGCACAGATACGCAGTATTTT CASSAGTSTDTQYF
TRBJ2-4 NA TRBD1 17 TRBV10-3 TGTGCCATCAGTGAGTCGGGGACAGAGAGAGCCAAAAACATTCAGTACTTC CAISESGTERAKNIQYF
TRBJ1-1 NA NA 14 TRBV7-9 TGTGCCAGCAGCCCCAATCGCGGGGGCACTGAAGCTTTCTTT CASSPNRGGTEAFF
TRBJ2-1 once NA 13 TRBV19 TGTGCCAGTAGTCGGGGGCATTACAATGAGCAGTTCTTC CASSRGHYNEQFF
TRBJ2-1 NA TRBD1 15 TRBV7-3 TGTGCCAGCAGCGCCGGGACAGGGGTTTTCAATGAGCAGTTCTTC CASSAGTGVFNEQFF
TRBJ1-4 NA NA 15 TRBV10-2 TGCGCCAGCAGTGAGTCGGCCGCTCTTGGAGAAAAACTGTTTTTT CASSESAALGEKLFF
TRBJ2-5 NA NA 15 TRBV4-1 TGCGCCAGCAGCCAAGAAGGACTAAACCAAGAGACCCAGTACTTC CASSQEGLNQETQYF
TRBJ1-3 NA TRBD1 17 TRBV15 TGTGCCACCAGCAGAGAACCTCAGGGGGCTTCGGGAAACACCATATATTTT CATSREPQGASGNTIYF
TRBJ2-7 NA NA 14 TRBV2 TGTGCCAGCAGAAGTTCGGGACTCCGCTACGAGCAGTACTTC CASRSSGLRYEQYF
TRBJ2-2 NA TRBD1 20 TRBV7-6 TGTGCCAGCAGCTTACCGGGACAGGACGTGATCTCTAAGAAGGCCGGGGAGCTGTTTTTT CASSLPGQDVISKKAGELFF
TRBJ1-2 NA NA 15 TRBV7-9 TGTGCCAGCAGCTTAGTTGTTTCGGGGGAGTGGGGCTACACCTTC CASSLVVSGEWGYTF
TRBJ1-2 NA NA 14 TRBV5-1 TGCGCCAGTCAGCTTGGTATGGATGGGGAGGGCTACACCTTC CASQLGMDGEGYTF
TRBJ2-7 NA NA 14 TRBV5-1 TGCGCCAGCAGCTTGGGAGACGACAGCTACGAGCAGTACTTC CASSLGDDSYEQYF
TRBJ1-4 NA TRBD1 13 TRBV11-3 TGTGCCAGCAGCCAGGGGACAGCCGAAAAACTGTTTTTT CASSQGTAEKLFF
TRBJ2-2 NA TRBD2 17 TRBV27 TGTGCCAGCAGTTCCATACTAGCGGGGGGGTACTCCGGGGAGCTGTTTTTT CASSSILAGGYSGELFF
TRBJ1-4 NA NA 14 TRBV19 TGTGCCAGTAGTACGGGGGGGTCTAATGAAAAACTGTTTTTT CASSTGGSNEKLFF
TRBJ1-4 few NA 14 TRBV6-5 TGTGCCAGCAGTTACACGGGGCCAGAGAGGAAACTGTTTTTT CASSYTGPERKLFF
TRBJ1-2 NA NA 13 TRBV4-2 TGTGCCAGCAGCCTTTTGGGCCGGGGGGGCTACACCTTC CASSLLGRGGYTF
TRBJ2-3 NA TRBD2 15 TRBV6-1 TGTGCCAGCAGTGAACTAGCGGGAGGGCCAGATACGCAGTATTTT CASSELAGGPDTQYF
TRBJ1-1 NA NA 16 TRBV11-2 TGTGCCAGCAGCTTAGGTACAGGGCCGACGAACACTGAAGCTTTCTTT CASSLGTGPTNTEAFF
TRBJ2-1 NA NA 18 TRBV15 TGTGCCACCAGCAGGGGGTCCGGCGGGGCAAGCTCCTACAATGAGCAGTTCTTC CATSRGSGGASSYNEQFF
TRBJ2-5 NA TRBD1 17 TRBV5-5 TGTGCCAGCAGCCCAGTTACAATTACAGGGGGCGGAGAGACCCAGTACTTC CASSPVTITGGGETQYF
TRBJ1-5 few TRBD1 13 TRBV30 TGTGCCTGGAGTGTACAGGGGGCTCAGCCCCAGCATTTT CAWSVQGAQPQHF
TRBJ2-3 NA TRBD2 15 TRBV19 TGTGCCAGTAGTGGGGTAGCGGGAGCGGAAGATACGCAGTATTTT CASSGVAGAEDTQYF
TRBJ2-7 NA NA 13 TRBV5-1 TGCGCCAGCAGCTTGGCCACAGCCTACGAGCAGTACTTC CASSLATAYEQYF
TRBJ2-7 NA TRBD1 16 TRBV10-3 TGTGCCATCAGTGATTCCGGACAGGGTAACCCCTACGAGCAGTACTTC CAISDSGQGNPYEQYF